The 11 T cell receptor beta chains below come from one sample, sequenced in a study of shared clonotypes between healthy human individuals (dated by TCRdb to about 2020). Receptor libraries were prepared by the immunoSEQ multiplex PCR assay. The source is immuneACCESS, and TCRdb retained only in-frame sequences with V and J called. Part of the clones is not carried over; for the studies checked, unresolved V genes explain less than half of this, and the remainder is unexplained. Here the sample has 2.5 million or so clones; about 92% occur a single time. The ten largest account for under 0.15% of the sample. Sequencing was performed on naive CD4+ T cells sorted from blood. The sample's cell subset or site label, in plain terms: CD45RA+ positively selected. The receptors were sampled from a young man in good health.

The rearrangement uses TRBV6-6 and TRBJ1-4; D is uncertain. There are 14 residues in the CDR3. Trimming pared 2 bases from V and 4 bases from J, leaving 8 bases between. CDR1 and CDR2 (germline): MNHNY, SVGAGI (reference sequence). CDR3 DNA sequence: TGTGCCAGCAGTTACCCGGAGGGTAATGAAAAACTGTTTTTT. Protein sequence: CASSYPEGNEKLFF.

The CDR3 DNA reads as TGTGCCAGCAGCTTAGGGGTGGCGGAGTACAATGAGCAGTTCTTC. Amino acid sequence: CASSLGVAEYNEQFF. V gene TRBV11-3 combines with J gene TRBJ2-1; D is undetermined. Per germline, CDR1 SGHNT and CDR2 YENEEA. V lost 1 base and J 4 bases, leaving 11 bases between the germline ends. The CDR3 covers 15 residues.

As for this clone: This sample includes further DNA sequences coding for the same CDR3. The chain combines TRBV5-1 with TRBJ2-7; D is tentatively TRBD1 or TRBD2 (5 bases each). This CDR3 is 13 amino acids long. Trimming removed 5 bases from V and 2 bases from J, with 11 bases in between. In germline, CDR1 is SGHRS, CDR2 YFSETQ. The CDR3 region has the DNA TGCGCCAGCAGAGGGACGGGAACCTACGAGCAGTACTTC. As protein: CASRGTGTYEQYF.

This chain links TRBV6-6 with TRBJ1-2, with D possibly being TRBD1 (6 bases). The length of the CDR3 is 16 residues. Germline values: CDR1 MNHNY, CDR2 SVGAGI (reference sequence). V lost 0 bases and J 2 bases, leaving 13 bases between the germline ends. The CDR3 here is CASSYSTRGLNYGYTF. In DNA, the CDR3 is TGTGCCAGCAGTTACTCGACCAGGGGCCTGAACTATGGCTACACCTTC.

The rearrangement links TRBV7-9 to TRBJ2-7; perhaps TRBD2 as D (5 bases). From germline, CDR1 is SEHNR and CDR2 FQNEAQ (reference sequence). The CDR3 is 15 amino acids. V gave up 0 bases and J gave up 3 bases, with 12 bases separating them. CDR3 nucleotides: TGTGCCAGCAGCTTAGCGGGTGCGAGCGGCTACGAGCAGTACTTC. This sequence encodes CASSLAGASGYEQYF.

This chain joins TRBV4-3 and TRBJ2-3, with 10 positions matching TRBD2. Germline V gives CDR1 LGHNA, CDR2 YSLEER. The trim removed 0 bases at V and 0 bases at J, leaving 9 bases unmatched. The CDR3 is 19 residues long. The CDR3 sequence: CASSQDLPPTSGSTDTQYF. The CDR3 DNA reads TGCGCCAGCAGCCAAGATTTACCTCCGACTAGCGGGAGCACAGATACGCAGTATTTT.

The chain joins TRBV10-2 to TRBJ1-2; the match to TRBD1 covers 7 bases. Germline V gene lookup returns CDR1 WSHSY and CDR2 SAAADI. The CDR3 sequence is 16 residues long. The trim removed 5 bases at V and 8 bases at J, leaving 17 bases unmatched. CDR3 sequence (DNA): TGCGCCAGCAGTCAGGACAGGCAGTTGATTCCGAGGGGCTACACCTTC. Protein product: CASSQDRQLIPRGYTF.

V and J are TRBV6-5 and TRBJ2-5; either TRBD1 or TRBD2 may supply D (5 bases each). The CDR3 is made up of 13 amino acids. Looked up from germline, CDR1 is MNHEY and CDR2 is SVGAGI. V lost 10 bases to trimming and J lost 5 bases, with 17 bases between them. The CDR3 sequence is CAIAPGTHETQYF. CDR3 coding DNA: TGTGCCATCGCTCCCGGGACCCATGAGACCCAGTACTTC.

The V call is TRBV7-9, the J call TRBJ1-3, with 7 positions matching TRBD1. After removal of 4 bases from V and 2 bases from J, the junction contained 2 bases not matched to a gene. The CDR3 runs to 14 residues. In germline, CDR1 is SEHNR, CDR2 FQNEAQ (reference sequence). DNA of the CDR3: TGTGCCAGCAGCTGGGACAGACCTGGAAACACCATATATTTT. Translation: CASSWDRPGNTIYF.

The V call is TRBV9, the J call TRBJ2-2; D might be TRBD1 (6 bases). V lost 0 bases and J 0 bases, leaving 9 bases between the germline ends. CDR3 length: 16 residues. The germline gives CDR1 SGDLS, CDR2 YYNGEE. DNA of the CDR3: TGTGCCAGCAGCGTAGAGGGGACAACGAACACCGGGGAGCTGTTTTTT. Translated: CASSVEGTTNTGELFF.

The rearrangement joins TRBV5-1 to TRBJ1-4; no clear D gene. This CDR3 region has 14 residues. V was clipped by 4 bases and J by 0 bases, with 7 bases between them. The V gene's germline CDR1 is SGHRS and CDR2 YFSETQ. CDR3 sequence (DNA): TGCGCCAGCAGCCAAGATGCAACTAATGAAAAACTGTTTTTT. Protein: CASSQDATNEKLFF. Full variable domain (remainder filled in from reference TRBV5-1 and TRBJ1-4): KAGVTQTPRYLIKTRGQQVTLSCSPISGHRSVSWYQQTPGQGLQFLFEYFSETQRNKGNFPGRFSGRQFSNSRSEMNVSTLELGDSALYLCASSQDATNEKLFFGSGTQLSVL.